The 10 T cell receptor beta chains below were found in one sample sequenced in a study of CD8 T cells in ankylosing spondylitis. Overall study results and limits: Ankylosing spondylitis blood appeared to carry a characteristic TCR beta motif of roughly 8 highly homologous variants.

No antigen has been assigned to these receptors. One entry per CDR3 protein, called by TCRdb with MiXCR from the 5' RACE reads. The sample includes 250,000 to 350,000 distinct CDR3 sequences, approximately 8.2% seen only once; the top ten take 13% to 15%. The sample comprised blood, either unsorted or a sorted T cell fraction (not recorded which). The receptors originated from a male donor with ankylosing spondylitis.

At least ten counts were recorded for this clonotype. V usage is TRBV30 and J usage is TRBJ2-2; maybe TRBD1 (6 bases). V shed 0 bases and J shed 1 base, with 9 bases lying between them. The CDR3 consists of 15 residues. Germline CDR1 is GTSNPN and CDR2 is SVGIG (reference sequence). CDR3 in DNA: TGTGCCTGGAGTGTACTGGGACAGAACACCGGGGAGCTGTTTTTT. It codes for CAWSVLGQNTGELFF.

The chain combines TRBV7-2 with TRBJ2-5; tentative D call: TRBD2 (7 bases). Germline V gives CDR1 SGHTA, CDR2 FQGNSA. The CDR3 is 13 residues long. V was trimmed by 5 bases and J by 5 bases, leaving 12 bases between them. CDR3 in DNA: TGTGCCAGCAGCGGGGGGGCTCGTGAGACCCAGTACTTC. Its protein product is CASSGGARETQYF.

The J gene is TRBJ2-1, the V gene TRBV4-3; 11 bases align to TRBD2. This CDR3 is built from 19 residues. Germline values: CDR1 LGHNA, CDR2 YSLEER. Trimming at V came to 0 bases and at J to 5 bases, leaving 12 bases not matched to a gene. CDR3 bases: TGCGCCAGCAGCCAAGATCAGGCTTGGGCTAGCGGGAGGCACAATGAGCAGTTCTTC. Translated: CASSQDQAWASGRHNEQFF.

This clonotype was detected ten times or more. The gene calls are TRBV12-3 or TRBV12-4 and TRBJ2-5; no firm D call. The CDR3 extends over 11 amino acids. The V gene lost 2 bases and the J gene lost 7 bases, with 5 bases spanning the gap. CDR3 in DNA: TGTGCCAGCAGTTTACCGGGGACCCAGTACTTC. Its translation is CASSLPGTQYF.

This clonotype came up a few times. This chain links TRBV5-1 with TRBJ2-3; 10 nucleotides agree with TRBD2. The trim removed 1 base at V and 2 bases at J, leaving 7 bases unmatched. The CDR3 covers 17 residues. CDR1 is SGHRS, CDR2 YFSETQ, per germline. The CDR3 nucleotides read TGCGCCAGCAGCTTGAGGAGCGGGAGGGCCCACACAGATACGCAGTATTTT. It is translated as CASSLRSGRAHTDTQYF.

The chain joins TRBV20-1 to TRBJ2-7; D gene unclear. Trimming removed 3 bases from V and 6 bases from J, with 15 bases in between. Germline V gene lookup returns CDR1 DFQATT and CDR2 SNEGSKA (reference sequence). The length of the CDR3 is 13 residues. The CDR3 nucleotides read TGCAGTGCTAGCGGCGCTACCCGCTCCGAGCAGTACTTC. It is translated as CSASGATRSEQYF.

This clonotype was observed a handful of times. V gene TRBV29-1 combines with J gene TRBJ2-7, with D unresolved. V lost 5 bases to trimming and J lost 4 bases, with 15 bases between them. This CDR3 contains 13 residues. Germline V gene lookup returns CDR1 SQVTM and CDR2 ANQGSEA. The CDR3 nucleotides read TGCAGCGTTTTTACTGAGCACCCTTACGAGCAGTACTTC. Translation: CSVFTEHPYEQYF.

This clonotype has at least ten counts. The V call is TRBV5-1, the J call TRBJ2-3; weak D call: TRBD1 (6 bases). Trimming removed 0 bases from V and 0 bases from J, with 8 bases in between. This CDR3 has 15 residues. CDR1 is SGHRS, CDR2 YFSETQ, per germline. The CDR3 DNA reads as TGCGCCAGCAGCTTGGAAACAGGGAGCACAGATACGCAGTATTTT. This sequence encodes CASSLETGSTDTQYF.

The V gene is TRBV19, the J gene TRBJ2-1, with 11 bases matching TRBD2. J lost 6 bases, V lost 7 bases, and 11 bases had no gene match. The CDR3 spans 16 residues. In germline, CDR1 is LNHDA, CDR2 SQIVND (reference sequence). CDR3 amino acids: CASMETSGTPLNEQFF. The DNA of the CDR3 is TGTGCCAGTATGGAGACTAGCGGGACCCCACTCAATGAGCAGTTCTTC.

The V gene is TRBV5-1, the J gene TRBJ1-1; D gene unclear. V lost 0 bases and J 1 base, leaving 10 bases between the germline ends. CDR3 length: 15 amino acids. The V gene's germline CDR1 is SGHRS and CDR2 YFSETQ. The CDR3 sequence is CASSLGHGENTEAFF. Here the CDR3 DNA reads TGCGCCAGCAGCTTGGGCCACGGGGAGAACACTGAAGCTTTCTTT.